This T cell receptor (beta chain) appears in the sequencing data of a study of shared clonotypes between healthy human individuals. On the study more broadly: A donor's plate count was three for CD4 naive and three for CD4 memory; CD8 naive had two and CD8 memory one.

For each subset, genomic DNA was distributed in equal portions over several immunoSEQ plates. Sequencing was performed with immunoSEQ multiplex PCR; in TCRdb, only in-frame clones are kept and a portion is missing. The table records under 650,000 clones, almost 97% of them present only once. Splitting of CD4+ cells produced CD45RA+ naive and CD45RA-negative memory subsets. Points on this clone: The antigen is not known.

V was trimmed by 6 bases and J by 4 bases, leaving 10 bases between them. Per germline, CDR1 SNHLY and CDR2 FYNNEI. The CDR3 is made up of 12 amino acids. Study outcomes and limitations: The diversity represented, both genetic and in exposure history, was limited by few donors.

This chain connects TRBV2 to TRBJ2-7; D not resolved. Sequencing input: naive CD4+ T cells sorted from blood. The subset here: CD45RA+ positively selected. This receptor was obtained from a woman younger than 45 in good health. CDR3 amino acids: CASRPDGYEQYF. The CDR3 nucleotides read TGTGCCAGCAGACCGGACGGGTACGAGCAGTACTTC.